The rows below give T cell receptor beta chains drawn from one sample of a study of cytomegalovirus exposure and HLA in healthy donors. Assay used: immunoSEQ multiplex PCR; TCRdb lists only in-frame clones, some missing. This sample carries some 150,000 clones, roughly 83% of them seen once, and the ten largest clones take around 4.5%. Material for sequencing was PBMCs. These receptor sequences come from a man aged 35 to 55 in good health and CMV-seropositive. The CDR3 runs from the conserved cysteine through the conserved F or W. A D gene is named only where the DNA matches it firmly. The size of a clone is reported for some rows only, either as once, few or many, or as a class for expanded clones.

>TRBJ1-1|-|TRBV27|once
TGTGCCAGCAGTTTATCTTGGGGCGCAGGGACTGAAGCTTTCTTT
CASSLSWGAGTEAFF
>TRBJ1-1|-|TRBV9|-
TGTGCCAGCAGCGTGGGGGGGTCCACTGAAGCTTTCTTT
CASSVGGSTEAFF
>TRBJ1-2|TRBD1|TRBV30|-
TGTGCCTGGACCCCGAGGACAGGTCTTGACTATGGCTACACCTTC
CAWTPRTGLDYGYTF
>TRBJ1-5|-|TRBV5-1|-
TGCGCCAGCAGCTTGACAGGAAATCAGCCCCAGCATTTT
CASSLTGNQPQHF
>TRBJ1-1|TRBD1|TRBV5-8|-
TGTGCCAGCAGGTCGGACAGGGGCGGGACTGAAGCTTTCTTT
CASRSDRGGTEAFF
>TRBJ1-3|TRBD1|TRBV7-6|-
TGTGCCAGCAGCTTAGGACAGGGACCTGGAAACACCATATATTTT
CASSLGQGPGNTIYF
>TRBJ1-1|-|TRBV6-5|-
TGTGCTAGCAGTTACTCGTTGGGGGCACTGAACACTGAAGCTTTCTTT
CASSYSLGALNTEAFF
>TRBJ1-1|-|TRBV19|-
TGTGCCAGTAGTGTAAACAGGGACACTGAAGCTTTCTTT
CASSVNRDTEAFF
>TRBJ2-7|-|TRBV11-2|once
TGTGCCAGCAGCTACGGGGATACCTACGAGCAGTACTTC
CASSYGDTYEQYF
>TRBJ2-7|TRBD1|TRBV2|-
TGTGCCAGCAGTGGGGACAGACTCTACGAGCAGTACTTC
CASSGDRLYEQYF
>TRBJ2-7|TRBD1|TRBV25-1|few
TGTGCCAGCGGGACAGGTGGCTACGAGCAGTACTTC
CASGTGGYEQYF
>TRBJ1-5|TRBD1|TRBV7-8|few
TGTGCCAGCAGCACACAGGGGAGGCTGGAGAATCAGCCCCAGCATTTT
CASSTQGRLENQPQHF
>TRBJ1-1|-|TRBV2|-
TGTGCCAGCAGTTATAGGGGATCGAACACTGAAGCTTTCTTT
CASSYRGSNTEAFF
>TRBJ1-2|TRBD1|TRBV2|-
TGTGCCAGCAGGGCCGGGACAGGGGCTAACTATGGCTACACCTTC
CASRAGTGANYGYTF
>TRBJ2-1|TRBD2|TRBV9|-
TGTGCCAGCAGCGCTCAAAGGAGACTAGCGGGAGGGCCGGGTGAGCAGTTCTTC
CASSAQRRLAGGPGEQFF
>TRBJ1-2|-|TRBV5-8|-
TGTGCCAGCAGCTTGCAGGCCCTGGTGGAAGGCTACACCTTC
CASSLQALVEGYTF
>TRBJ1-2|-|TRBV4-3|-
TGCGCCAGCAGCCAGTACCGGGATCTTCTGATCTATGGCTACACCTTC
CASSQYRDLLIYGYTF